The 17 T cell receptor beta chains below were found in one sample sequenced in a study of identifying expanded T cells in peripheral blood. This table comes from immunoSEQ multiplex PCR, and its TCRdb copy is limited to in-frame clones, with some not included. In the table there are 100,000 to 150,000 clones, 86% of which are singletons. Source material: blood. The receptors stem from a person aged 18 to 70 in good health.

The genes are TRBV11-3 and TRBJ2-3; TRBD1 might be the D (5 bases). Germline values: CDR1 SGHNT, CDR2 YENEEA. V lost 5 bases to trimming and J lost 4 bases, with 13 bases between them. The CDR3 loop spans 14 amino acids. The CDR3 DNA is TGTGCCAGCAGCGGGGCAGGGTGGGCAGATACGCAGTATTTT. Amino acids: CASSGAGWADTQYF.

DNA of the CDR3: TGTGCCAGCAGCAAGACAGTGCCCAGAGTAGATACGCAGTATTTT. This gives the protein CASSKTVPRVDTQYF. The V call is TRBV21-1, the J call TRBJ2-3; the table's D call, TRBD1, was not checked against the DNA. TRBV21-1 is a listed pseudogene. The CDR3 totals 15 residues.

The chain links TRBV6-6 to TRBJ1-1, with D perhaps TRBD1 (6 bases). CDR1 and CDR2 (germline): MNHNY, SVGAGI (reference sequence). The length of the CDR3 is 14 residues. The germline V and J ends were trimmed by 6 bases and 4 bases, with 15 bases remaining between them. The CDR3 coding sequence is TGTGCCAGCAGCGCAAGGGGGGGCGGCACTGAAGCTTTCTTT. It specifies CASSARGGGTEAFF.

This clone is a singleton in its sample. A read error may produce the germline difference seen at one junction end. The V and J genes are TRBV6-6 and TRBJ1-5; perhaps TRBD1 as D (6 bases). The CDR3 loop spans 12 amino acids. Germline V lookup: CDR1 MNHNY, CDR2 SVGAGI (reference sequence). CDR3 nucleotide sequence: TGTGCCAGCAGTAAAGAGGGGGGCAGTAAGAATTTT. Its protein product is CASSKEGGSKNF.

The chain recombines TRBV20-1 with TRBJ2-4; the match to TRBD2 covers 7 bases. J gave up 13 bases and V 3 bases, and 6 bases lay outside the gene matches. Germline CDR1 and CDR2: DFQATT and SNEGSKA (reference sequence). CDR3 length equals 11 residues. CDR3 residues: CSASRDYPQYF. CDR3 bases: TGCAGTGCTAGTCGGGACTACCCCCAGTACTTC.

The chain combines TRBV7-3 with TRBJ1-2; D call uncertain. The CDR3 has 13 amino acids. The V end lost 1 base, the J end lost 6 bases, and 9 bases lay between the germline ends. Germline CDR1 reads SGHTA; CDR2 reads FQGTGA. The CDR3, as DNA: TGTGCCAGCAGCTTAAGGGGTTTCGATGGCTACACCTTC. Translated: CASSLRGFDGYTF.

The rearrangement links TRBV7-2 to TRBJ2-2; 8 positions match TRBD2. Germline lookup yields CDR1 SGHTA and CDR2 FQGNSA. The CDR3 has 17 amino acids. The V and J ends lost 2 bases and 4 bases, in that order; junction bases with no gene match: 9. The CDR3 sequence: CASSLTYGRGGTGELFF. CDR3 DNA sequence: TGTGCCAGCAGCTTAACGTACGGGAGGGGTGGCACCGGGGAGCTGTTTTTT.

The chain combines TRBV5-4 with TRBJ1-2; the D gene is possibly TRBD1 (6 bases). Germline V gene data show CDR1 as SGHNT and CDR2 as YYREEE (reference sequence). The CDR3 is 15 residues long. V lost 4 bases, J lost 2 bases, and 15 bases lay in between. CDR3 loop: CASSHRDNENYGYTF. CDR3 coding DNA: TGTGCCAGCAGCCACCGGGACAATGAGAACTATGGCTACACCTTC.

V and J are TRBV11-2 and TRBJ1-1; D is possibly TRBD1 (6 bases). The germline V gene has CDR1 SGHAT and CDR2 FQNNGV. V was clipped by 8 bases and J by 1 base, with 14 bases between them. The CDR3 covers 14 residues. CDR3 nucleotide sequence: TGTGCCAGCGCCAACCAGGGGCGGAACACTGAAGCTTTCTTT. It encodes CASANQGRNTEAFF.

The CDR3 protein is CASRISTGKFNEKLFF. The CDR3, as DNA: TGTGCCAGTAGGATATCTACAGGAAAATTTAATGAAAAACTGTTTTTT. V usage is TRBV19 and J usage is TRBJ1-4; TRBD1 might be the D (5 bases). The CDR3 is 16 residues long. Per the germline V gene, CDR1 is LNHDA and CDR2 is SQIVND (reference sequence). Trimming left V 6 bases short and J 4 bases short, with 18 bases between.

The sample holds one count of this clone. In DNA form, the CDR3 reads TGTGCCAGCAGCTTGGGGGCGGGGCCGCAGATAGATACGCAGTATTTT. This codes for CASSLGAGPQIDTQYF. The rearrangement joins TRBV5-4 to TRBJ2-3, with a weak D call TRBD2 (6 bases). This CDR3 comprises 16 residues. CDR1 is SGHNT, CDR2 YYREEE, per germline (reference sequence). With 0 bases removed from V and 5 bases from J, the gap between germline ends came to 16 bases.

V and J are TRBV7-2 and TRBJ2-1; the D gene could be TRBD1 or TRBD2 (5 bases each). The CDR3 loop spans 15 amino acids. Trimming stripped 2 bases from V and 2 bases from J, with 10 bases between. Germline values: CDR1 SGHTA, CDR2 FQGNSA. CDR3 in DNA: TGTGCCAGCAGCTTATCTTCGGGGCCCTACAATGAGCAGTTCTTC. This translates into CASSLSSGPYNEQFF.

A single count supports this clone. DNA for the CDR3: TGTGCCAGCAGCGTACAGGGTCGCGAGCAGTACTTC. Protein: CASSVQGREQYF. J is TRBJ2-7 and V is TRBV2, with D perhaps matching TRBD1 (6 bases). In germline, CDR1 is SNHLY, CDR2 FYNNEI. V was shortened by 6 bases and J by 6 bases, with 12 bases between the two germline ends. This CDR3 region has 12 residues.

V is TRBV7-2 and J is TRBJ1-1; D gene unclear. The V end lost 1 base, the J end lost 0 bases, and 6 bases lay between the germline ends. CDR1 is SGHTA, CDR2 FQGNSA, per germline. The CDR3 totals 14 residues. This CDR3 is CASSLDSVNTEAFF. The CDR3 DNA is TGTGCCAGCAGCTTAGATTCAGTGAACACTGAAGCTTTCTTT. Looking up the rest from reference TRBV7-2 and TRBJ1-1 gives the full variable domain: GAGVSQSPSNKVTEKGKDVELRCDPISGHTALYWYRQSLGQGLEFLIYFQGNSAPDKSGLPSDRFSAERTGGSVSTLTIQRTQQEDSAVYLCASSLDSVNTEAFFGQGTRLTVV.

This clone showed up just a few times. The chain is built from TRBV30 and TRBJ1-1; D is undetermined. Germline CDR1 is GTSNPN and CDR2 is SVGIG (reference sequence). The CDR3 is made up of 13 amino acids. The V and J ends lost 7 bases and 1 base respectively, with 13 bases between them. CDR3 amino acids: CAYLRNQNTEAFF. Written as DNA, the CDR3 is TGTGCCTACCTCAGGAACCAGAACACTGAAGCTTTCTTT.

The V and J genes are TRBV6-1 and TRBJ1-2; D is ambiguous. Trimming shortened V by 3 bases and J by 5 bases, and 4 bases separated the two germline ends. The CDR3 is 11 residues long. CDR1 and CDR2 (germline): MNHNS, SASEGT. The CDR3 loop is CASSEAYGYTF. The CDR3 DNA reads TGTGCCAGCAGTGAGGCTTATGGCTACACCTTC.

This clone was detected only a few times. This chain uses TRBV18 with TRBJ1-6, with D perhaps matching TRBD1 (6 bases). The V end was cut by 0 bases, the J end by 8 bases, with 11 bases between. Germline CDR1 is KGHSH and CDR2 is LQKENI. There are 15 residues in the CDR3. The CDR3: CASSPPGQSHSPLHF. For the CDR3, the DNA is TGTGCCAGCTCACCACCGGGACAATCCCATTCACCCCTCCACTTT.